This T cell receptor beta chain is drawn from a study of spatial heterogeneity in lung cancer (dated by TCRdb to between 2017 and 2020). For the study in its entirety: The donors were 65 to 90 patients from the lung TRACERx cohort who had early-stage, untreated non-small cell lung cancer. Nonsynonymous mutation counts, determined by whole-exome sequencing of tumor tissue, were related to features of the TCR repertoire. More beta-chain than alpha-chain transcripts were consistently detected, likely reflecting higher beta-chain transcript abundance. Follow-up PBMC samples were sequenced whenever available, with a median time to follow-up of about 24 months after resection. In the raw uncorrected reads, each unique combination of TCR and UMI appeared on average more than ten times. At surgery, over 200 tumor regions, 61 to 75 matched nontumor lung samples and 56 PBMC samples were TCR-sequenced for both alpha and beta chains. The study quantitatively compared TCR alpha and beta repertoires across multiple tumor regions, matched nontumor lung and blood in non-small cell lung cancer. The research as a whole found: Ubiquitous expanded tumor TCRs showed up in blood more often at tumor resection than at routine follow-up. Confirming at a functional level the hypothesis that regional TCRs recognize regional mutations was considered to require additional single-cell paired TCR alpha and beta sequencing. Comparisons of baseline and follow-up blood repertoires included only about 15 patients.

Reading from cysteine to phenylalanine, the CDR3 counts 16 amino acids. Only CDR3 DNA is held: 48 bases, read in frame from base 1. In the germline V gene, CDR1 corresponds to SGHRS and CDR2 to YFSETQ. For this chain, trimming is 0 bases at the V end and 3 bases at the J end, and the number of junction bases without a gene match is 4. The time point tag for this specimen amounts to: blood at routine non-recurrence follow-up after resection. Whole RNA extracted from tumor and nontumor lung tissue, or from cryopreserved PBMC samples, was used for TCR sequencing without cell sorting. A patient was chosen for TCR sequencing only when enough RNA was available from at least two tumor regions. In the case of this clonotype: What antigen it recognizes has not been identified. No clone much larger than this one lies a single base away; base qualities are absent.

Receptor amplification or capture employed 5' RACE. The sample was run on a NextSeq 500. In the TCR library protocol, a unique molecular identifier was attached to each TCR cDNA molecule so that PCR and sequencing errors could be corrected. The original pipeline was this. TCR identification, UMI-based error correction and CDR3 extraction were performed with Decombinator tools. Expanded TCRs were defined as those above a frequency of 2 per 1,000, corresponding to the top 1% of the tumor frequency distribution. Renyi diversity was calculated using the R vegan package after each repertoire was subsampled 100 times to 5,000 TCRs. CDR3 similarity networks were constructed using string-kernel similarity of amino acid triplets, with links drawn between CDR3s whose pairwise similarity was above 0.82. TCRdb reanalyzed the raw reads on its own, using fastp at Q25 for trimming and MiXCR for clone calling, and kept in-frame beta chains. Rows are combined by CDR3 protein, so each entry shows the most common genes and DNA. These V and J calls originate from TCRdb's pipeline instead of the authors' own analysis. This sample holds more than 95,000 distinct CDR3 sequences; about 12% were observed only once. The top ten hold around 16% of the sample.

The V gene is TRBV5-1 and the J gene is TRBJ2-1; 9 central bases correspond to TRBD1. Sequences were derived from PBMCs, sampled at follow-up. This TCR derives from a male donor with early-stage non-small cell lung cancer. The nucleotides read TGCGCCAGCAGCTTGGATGGGACAGGGCTCTACAATGAGCAGTTCTTC. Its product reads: CASSLDGTGLYNEQFF.